Below are 10 T cell receptor beta chains sequenced from a single sample in a study of cytomegalovirus exposure and HLA in healthy donors. 13 Jbeta primers and 60 Vbeta primers were used for the PCR. Profiled with immunoSEQ multiplex PCR; TCRdb holds only in-frame clones, not every one. The sample yields about 210,000 clones, roughly 90% seen once. Material: PBMCs. All receptors come from a boy between 2 and 15 years old in good health and CMV-seronegative.

Points on this clone: Distinct nucleotide sequences in the sample also encode this CDR3. The chain combines TRBV4-1 with TRBJ1-1; the D is unclear. The CDR3 contains 15 residues. Per the germline V gene, CDR1 is MGHRA and CDR2 is YSYEKL. With 1 base removed from V and 2 bases from J, the gap between germline ends came to 11 bases. In nucleotides, the CDR3 is TGCGCCAGCAGCCAAGGTTCAGACTATAACACTGAAGCTTTCTTT. Amino acids: CASSQGSDYNTEAFF.

The chain employs TRBV5-5 and TRBJ1-4; 8 positions match TRBD1. This CDR3 has 16 residues. V lost 1 base and J lost 8; bases outside the gene matches: 10. In germline, CDR1 is SGHKS, CDR2 YYEKEE (reference sequence). DNA for the CDR3: TGTGCCAGCAGCTTGATGTCGGGACAGGTCCCAGAAAAACTGTTTTTT. It translates to CASSLMSGQVPEKLFF. The full variable domain, completed using reference TRBV5-5 and TRBJ1-4, is DAGVTQSPTHLIKTRGQQVTLRCSPISGHKSVSWYQQVLGQGPQFIFQYYEKEERGRGNFPDRFSARQFPNYSSELNVNALLLGDSALYLCASSLMSGQVPEKLFFGSGTQLSVL.

The gene calls are TRBV28 and TRBJ2-1; no reliable D call. The CDR3 consists of 14 residues. Germline CDR1 MDHEN, CDR2 SYDVKM. V lost 7 bases, J lost 1 base, and 11 bases lay in between. CDR3 sequence reads: CASNSQKSYNEQFF. In DNA form, the CDR3 reads TGTGCCAGCAATTCTCAGAAATCCTACAATGAGCAGTTCTTC.

The CDR3 sequence: CSALTDTYEQYF. CDR3 nucleotides: TGCAGCGCACTGACAGATACCTACGAGCAGTACTTC. This chain connects TRBV29-1 to TRBJ2-7; tentatively, D is TRBD1 (5 bases). The CDR3 covers 12 residues. The V gene lost 7 bases and the J gene lost 2 bases, with 12 bases spanning the gap. Germline assignment: CDR1 SQVTM and CDR2 ANQGSEA.

This clone occurred once. V is TRBV29-1 and J is TRBJ2-5; 8 bases agree with TRBD1. The germline gives CDR1 SQVTM, CDR2 ANQGSEA. The CDR3 is 13 amino acids. The trim removed 3 bases at V and 7 bases at J, leaving 7 bases unmatched. This CDR3 is CSVEDRVDGTQYF. CDR3 coding DNA: TGCAGCGTTGAGGACAGGGTTGACGGGACCCAGTACTTC.

The gene calls are TRBV11-2 and TRBJ2-6, with D hard to call. Trimming took 3 bases from V and 0 from J, leaving 3 bases between them. The CDR3 length is 14 residues. Germline V gene data show CDR1 as SGHAT and CDR2 as FQNNGV. In DNA, the CDR3 is TGTGCCAGCAGCTTGAGCTCTGGGGCCAACGTCCTGACTTTC. Its translation: CASSLSSGANVLTF.

The chain joins TRBV14 to TRBJ2-1; D may be TRBD2 (6 bases). Trimming cost V 0 bases and J 2 bases, with 14 bases left between them. CDR1 is SGHDN and CDR2 is FVKESK in the germline V gene. CDR3 length equals 17 residues. The CDR3 sequence: CASSQELIAAAYNEQFF. In DNA form, the CDR3 reads TGTGCCAGCAGCCAAGAATTGATAGCGGCGGCCTACAATGAGCAGTTCTTC.

The chain carries TRBV6-6 and TRBJ2-3; D possibly corresponds to TRBD2 (6 bases). Trimming stripped 5 bases from V and 6 bases from J, with 21 bases between. The CDR3 loop spans 16 amino acids. The germline V gene encodes CDR1 MNHNY and CDR2 SVGAGI (reference sequence). CDR3 sequence: CASSPPGTPVWDTQYF. CDR3 nucleotides: TGTGCCAGCAGTCCTCCCGGGACTCCCGTTTGGGATACGCAGTATTTT.

The rearrangement joins TRBV6-1 to TRBJ2-7; D remains unclear. This CDR3 is 12 amino acids long. The germline gives CDR1 MNHNS, CDR2 SASEGT. The V and J ends lost 4 bases and 4 bases respectively, with 8 bases between them. This CDR3 reads CASSVSVYEQYF. CDR3 in DNA: TGTGCCAGCAGTGTCAGCGTGTACGAGCAGTACTTC.

The table lists this clone with a count of one. The V and J genes are TRBV6-8 and TRBJ2-5; 7 bases match TRBD1. V shed 8 bases, J shed 0 bases, and the junction held 15 bases outside the gene matches. The CDR3 has 17 amino acids. CDR1 and CDR2 from the germline V gene are MNHGY and SAAAGT. The CDR3 coding sequence is TGTGCCAGCCTAACTCACCGGGGACAGAAGTACCAAGAGACCCAGTACTTC. It encodes CASLTHRGQKYQETQYF.